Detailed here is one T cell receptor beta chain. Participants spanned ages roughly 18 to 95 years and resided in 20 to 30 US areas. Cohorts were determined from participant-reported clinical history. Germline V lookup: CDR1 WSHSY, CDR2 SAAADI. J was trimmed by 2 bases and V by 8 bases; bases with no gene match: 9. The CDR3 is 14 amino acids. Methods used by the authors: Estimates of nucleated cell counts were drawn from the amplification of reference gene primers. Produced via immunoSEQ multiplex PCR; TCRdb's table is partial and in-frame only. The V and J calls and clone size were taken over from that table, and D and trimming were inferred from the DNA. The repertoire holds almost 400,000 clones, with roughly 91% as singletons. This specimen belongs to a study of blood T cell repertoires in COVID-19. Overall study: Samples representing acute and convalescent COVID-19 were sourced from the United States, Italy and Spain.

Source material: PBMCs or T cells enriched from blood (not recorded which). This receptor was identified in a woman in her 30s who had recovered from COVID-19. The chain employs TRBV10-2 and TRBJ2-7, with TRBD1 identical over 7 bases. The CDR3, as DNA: TGCGCCAGCTTCCTGGGGACAGATCCCTACGAGCAGTACTTC. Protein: CASFLGTDPYEQYF.